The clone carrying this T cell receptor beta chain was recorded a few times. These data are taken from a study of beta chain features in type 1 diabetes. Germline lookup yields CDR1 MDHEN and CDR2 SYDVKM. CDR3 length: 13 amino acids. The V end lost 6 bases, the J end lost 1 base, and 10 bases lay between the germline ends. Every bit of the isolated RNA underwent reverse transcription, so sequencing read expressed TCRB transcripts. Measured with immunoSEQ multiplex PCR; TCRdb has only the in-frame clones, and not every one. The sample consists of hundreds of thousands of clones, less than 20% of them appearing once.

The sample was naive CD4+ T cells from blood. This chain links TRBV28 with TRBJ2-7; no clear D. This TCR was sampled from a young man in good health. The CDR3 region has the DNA TGTGCCAGCAGCCCTGACGCATCCTACGAGCAGTACTTC. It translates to CASSPDASYEQYF.